The T cell receptor (beta chain) described here comes from a study of T cells in Graves' hyperthyroidism and ophthalmopathy. Study-level results: Researchers report that a 13 V-J model separated ophthalmopathy from stable hyperthyroidism.

Researchers took RNA transcripts and amplified the TCR beta CDR3 regions from them. TCR CDR3 regions were first amplified by RT-PCR with HTBI primers. Each CDR3 protein gets one entry after TCRdb re-called the multiplex PCR reads with MiXCR. The data show hundreds of thousands of distinct CDR3 sequences, about 17% seen once. About this clonotype: As yet, its antigen is unknown.

Trimming stripped 7 bases from V and 2 bases from J, with 9 bases between. The germline V gene has CDR1 ENHRY and CDR2 SYGVKD. This CDR3 is 12 amino acids long. Uncontrolled infection, other autoimmune disease, pregnancy or lactation led to exclusion. Using around 10 ml of fresh peripheral blood, PBMCs were prepared. The clonotype originates from a woman aged 30 to 39 with Graves' hyperthyroidism. Material: blood. The rearrangement joins TRBV10-3 to TRBJ2-7; D is tentatively TRBD1 or TRBD2 (5 bases each). The CDR3 DNA follows: TGTGCCATCACCCAGGGACCCTACGAGCAGTACTTC. It encodes CAITQGPYEQYF.